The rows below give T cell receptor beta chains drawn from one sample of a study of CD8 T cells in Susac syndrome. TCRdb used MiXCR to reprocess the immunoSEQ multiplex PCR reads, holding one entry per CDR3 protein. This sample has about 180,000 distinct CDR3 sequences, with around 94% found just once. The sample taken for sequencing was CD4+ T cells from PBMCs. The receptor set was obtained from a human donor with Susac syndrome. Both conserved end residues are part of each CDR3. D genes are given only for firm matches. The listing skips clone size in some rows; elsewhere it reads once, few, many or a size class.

CASSPDISNQPQHF | TGTGCCAGCAGCCCGGACATTAGCAATCAGCCCCAGCATTTT | TRBV9 | once | TRBJ1-5 | NA
CASSLDRVTDTQYF | TGTGCCAGCAGCTTAGACCGGGTCACAGATACGCAGTATTTT | TRBV11-3 | few | TRBJ2-3 | NA
CASSPGNSPLHF | TGTGCCAGCAGTCCGGGAAATTCACCCCTCCACTTT | TRBV2 | NA | TRBJ1-6 | NA
CASSLVTDRDYEQYF | TGTGCCAGCAGCTTAGTGACCGACAGGGACTACGAGCAGTACTTC | TRBV7-2 | NA | TRBJ2-7 | TRBD1
CSARQGLGMNTEAFF | TGCAGTGCTAGACAGGGGTTGGGGATGAACACTGAAGCTTTCTTT | TRBV20-1 | NA | TRBJ1-1 | NA
CASSQGGMNGEKLFF | TGCGCCAGCAGCCAAGGGGGCATGAATGGGGAAAAACTGTTTTTT | TRBV4-3 | NA | TRBJ1-4 | NA
CASSQDVAGGGPTDTQYF | TGCGCCAGCAGCCAAGATGTGGCGGGGGGGGGCCCCACAGATACGCAGTATTTT | TRBV4-3 | NA | TRBJ2-3 | TRBD2
CASSPGGTGVPNEQYF | TGTGCCAGCAGCCCGGGGGGGACAGGAGTCCCTAACGAGCAGTACTTC | TRBV25-1 | NA | TRBJ2-7 | NA
CASSGGGLYQPQHF | TGTGCCAGCAGCGGAGGAGGACTATATCAGCCCCAGCATTTT | TRBV11-2 | NA | TRBJ1-5 | NA
CASSSETTGEDGYTF | TGTGCCAGCAGCTCGGAAACGACAGGGGAAGATGGCTACACCTTC | TRBV5-4 | NA | TRBJ1-2 | TRBD1
CASSIRGLSYNEQFF | TGTGCCAGCAGCATCCGGGGCCTCTCCTACAATGAGCAGTTCTTC | TRBV7-9 | NA | TRBJ2-1 | NA
CASSEAPSGSTDTQYF | TGTGCCAGCAGTGAAGCGCCTAGCGGGTCCACAGATACGCAGTATTTT | TRBV2 | NA | TRBJ2-3 | TRBD2
CASSLEVFGQQETQYF | TGTGCCAGCAGCTTAGAAGTCTTCGGACAGCAAGAGACCCAGTACTTC | TRBV7-2 | NA | TRBJ2-5 | NA
CSDRDRETETQYF | TGCAGTGACCGGGACAGGGAAACAGAGACCCAGTACTTC | TRBV20-1 | NA | TRBJ2-5 | TRBD1
CASSLGLANTIYF | TGTGCCAGCAGCTTAGGACTGGCGAACACCATATATTTT | TRBV11-2 | NA | TRBJ1-3 | NA
CASSQAGRNSPLHF | TGTGCCAGCAGCCAAGCGGGAAGGAATTCACCCCTCCACTTT | TRBV3-1 | NA | TRBJ1-6 | NA
CASSPSMTNYGYTF | TGTGCCAGCTCACCAAGTATGACCAACTATGGCTACACCTTC | TRBV18 | NA | TRBJ1-2 | NA